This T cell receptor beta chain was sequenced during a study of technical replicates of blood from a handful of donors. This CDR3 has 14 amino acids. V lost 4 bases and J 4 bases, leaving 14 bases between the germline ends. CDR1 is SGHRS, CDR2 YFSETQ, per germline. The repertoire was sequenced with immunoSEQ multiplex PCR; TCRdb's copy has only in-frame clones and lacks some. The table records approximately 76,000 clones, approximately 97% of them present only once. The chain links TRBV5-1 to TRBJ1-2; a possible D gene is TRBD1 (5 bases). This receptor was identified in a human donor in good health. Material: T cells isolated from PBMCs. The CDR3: CASSGDSTPYGYTF. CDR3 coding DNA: TGCGCCAGCAGCGGGGACTCGACTCCCTATGGCTACACCTTC. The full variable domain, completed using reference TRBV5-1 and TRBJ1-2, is KAGVTQTPRYLIKTRGQQVTLSCSPISGHRSVSWYQQTPGQGLQFLFEYFSETQRNKGNFPGRFSGRQFSNSRSEMNVSTLELGDSALYLCASSGDSTPYGYTFGSGTRLTVV.